The rows below give T cell receptor beta chains drawn from one sample of a study of blood T cell repertoires in COVID-19. The protocol was immunoSEQ multiplex PCR, while the TCRdb copy is restricted to in-frame clones and leaves out a portion. The profile shows roughly 30,000 clones, around four fifths of them singletons. What was sequenced was peripheral blood. The receptors were sampled from a woman in her fifties or sixties with acute or convalescent COVID-19. The CDR3 runs from the conserved cysteine through the conserved F or W. D genes are given only for firm matches.

>15|TRBJ2-3|TRBD1|TRBV7-6
TGTGCCAGCAGCTCCGGGACAGGGGCCACAGATACGCAGTATTTT
CASSSGTGATDTQYF
>14|TRBJ2-7|-|TRBV5-1
TGCGCCAGCAGCTTGGGAGTAGCGGACTACGAGCAGTACTTC
CASSLGVADYEQYF
>14|TRBJ2-1|-|TRBV5-1
TGCGCCAGCAGGCCAGGGGCGGCGAACAATGAGCAGTTCTTC
CASRPGAANNEQFF
>15|TRBJ2-3|TRBD2|TRBV18
TGTGCCAGCTCACCACCAGCGGGGAGCACAGATACGCAGTATTTT
CASSPPAGSTDTQYF
>14|TRBJ1-6|-|TRBV6-1
TGTGCCAGCAGTGAACGTCAGGAGGATTCACCCCTCCACTTT
CASSERQEDSPLHF
>15|TRBJ2-7|-|TRBV7-8
TGTGCCAGCAGCCCTACCCGACAGGCCCTTTGGGAGCAGTACTTC
CASSPTRQALWEQYF
>17|TRBJ2-7|-|TRBV10-3
TGTGCCATCAGTGACTATACAAGGCGCTCAGCTTCGGGCGAGCAGTACTTC
CAISDYTRRSASGEQYF
>16|TRBJ2-5|-|TRBV7-9
TGTGCCAGCAGCTTAGCCGGGTCGGGGGGCTATTGGAGCCAGTACTTC
CASSLAGSGGYWSQYF
>13|TRBJ1-4|-|TRBV2
TGTGCCAGCGGGGGGGGTCGGGCAGACAAACTGTTTTTT
CASGGGRADKLFF
>17|TRBJ2-3|TRBD1|TRBV7-9
TGTGCCAGCAGCTTAGGGGGACAGGGGGCCAACACAGATACGCAGTATTTT
CASSLGGQGANTDTQYF
>16|TRBJ2-1|-|TRBV7-2
TGTGCCAGCAGCTTAGCGGAGCCAAACCCCCACAATGAGCAGTTCTTC
CASSLAEPNPHNEQFF
>17|TRBJ2-2|TRBD2|TRBV6-1
TGTGCCAGCAGTGTCCCACTAGCGGGGGAGAACACCGGGGAGCTGTTTTTT
CASSVPLAGENTGELFF
>11|TRBJ2-1|-|TRBV12-5
TGTGCTAGTGGCCCGGGAGATGAGCAGTTCTTC
CASGPGDEQFF
>13|TRBJ1-6|TRBD1|TRBV6-5
TGTGCCACACCGGGACAGTATAATTCACCCCTCCACTTT
CATPGQYNSPLHF